This TCR beta chain was captured by sequencing in a study of blood T cells in healthy people across ages. Using a J-beta primer mix together with a sample-barcoded 5' primer, a second PCR was run for about 7 to 12 cycles. MiXCR, run by TCRdb on the 5' RACE reads, gives a single entry per CDR3 protein. The table shows about 1 million distinct CDR3 sequences, with 45% occurring only once. CDR1 and CDR2 from the germline V gene are GTSNPN and SVGIG (reference sequence). CDR3 length equals 14 residues. This TCR was recovered from a woman in her sixties or seventies in good health. The rearrangement joins TRBV30 to TRBJ2-1, with TRBD2 as a possible D gene (5 bases). The J call may be incorrect, as the DNA end agrees better with TRBJ2-7. The sequencing sample was made of blood. The CDR3 DNA reads as TGTGCCTGGAAGCCCAGCGGAGCCTACAATGAGCAGTACTTC. Translated, it gives CAWKPSGAYNEQYF.